This T cell receptor beta chain is from a study of OX40 agonist ivuxolimab in advanced cancers. Across the whole study: The patients received ivuxolimab by intravenous route every 2 weeks at 0.01 to 10 mg/kg.

The table came from immunoSEQ multiplex PCR; TCRdb's copy has only in-frame clones and leaves some out. The repertoire holds more than 80,000 clones, with about 90% as singletons. Comments on this clone: The antigen remains undetermined.

Overall study findings and caveats: On average, CD8+ T cells had more expanded clones than CD4+. The investigators did not determine what antigen specificity the expanded peripheral T cells had. Among some nonresponders, normalized T-cell clonal expansion was also low.

The CDR3 contains 13 residues. The ends were cut back, 0 bases at V and 12 bases at J, with 13 bases in the middle. Germline V gives CDR1 SGHRS, CDR2 YFSETQ. This TCR was recovered from an adult with an advanced solid tumor such as melanoma, head and neck, liver or kidney cancer. The V call is TRBV5-1, the J call TRBJ2-1, with a possible D match to TRBD1 (5 bases). Material: CD4+ or CD8+ T cells sorted from blood, obtained in a trial of the OX40 agonist ivuxolimab. The CDR3 bases are TGCGCCAGCAGCTTGGGGCAGGGCATGGGGCAGTTCTTC. Its translation is CASSLGQGMGQFF.